The 9 T cell receptor beta chains below come from one sample, sequenced in a study of blood T cell repertoires in COVID-19 (dated by TCRdb to 2018 to 2021). To prepare the library, the immunoSEQ multiplex PCR assay was applied. TCRdb provides this immuneACCESS table in a form limited to in-frame rearrangements. Some clones are lacking; in checked studies, under half of them reflect an unresolved V gene, and why the rest are absent is not known. Present in this sample are a few hundred thousand clones, less than 90% of which were seen just once. The ten biggest clones cover 10% to 13% of the sample. Specimen: peripheral blood. These receptor sequences come from a woman of 80 years or more with COVID-19, enrolled during active disease.

V gene TRBV28 combines with J gene TRBJ1-6; possible D gene TRBD1, 6 bases. With 6 bases removed from V and 6 bases from J, the gap between germline ends came to 15 bases. This CDR3 is 15 amino acids long. Germline CDR1 is MDHEN and CDR2 is SYDVKM. The CDR3 loop reads CASSQQGGGNSPLHF. DNA for the CDR3: TGTGCCAGCAGCCAGCAGGGAGGGGGTAATTCACCCCTCCACTTT.

The chain uses TRBV12-1 and TRBJ2-7; TRBD1, as called in the table, went unchecked against the DNA. TRBV12-1 is given as a pseudogene. The CDR3 contains 16 residues. CDR3: CASSGGDRYSSYEQYV. In DNA, the CDR3 is TGTGCCAGCAGCGGGGGGGACAGGTACAGCTCCTACGAGCAGTACGTC.

This clone was found once. V usage is TRBV11-2 and J usage is TRBJ2-3; D is possibly TRBD2 (6 bases). The CDR3 loop spans 15 amino acids. Trimming pared 1 base from V and 0 bases from J, leaving 8 bases between. Germline V lookup: CDR1 SGHAT, CDR2 FQNNGV. The CDR3 DNA is TGTGCCAGCAGCTTAGGTAGCGGTAGCACAGATACGCAGTATTTT. This sequence encodes CASSLGSGSTDTQYF.

This sequence joins TRBV3-1 (or the pseudogene TRBV3-2) and TRBJ1-1; no clear D gene. The CDR3 loop spans 13 amino acids. V lost 5 bases to trimming and J lost 1 base, with 8 bases between them. CDR1 and CDR2 from the germline V gene are LGHDT and YNNKEL (reference sequence). The CDR3 region has the DNA TGTGCCAGCAGCTACACAGAGAACACTGAAGCTTTCTTT. It is translated as CASSYTENTEAFF.

The chain is built from TRBV18 and TRBJ1-3, with D uncertain. The CDR3 covers 16 residues. V lost 3 bases to trimming and J lost 0 bases, with 12 bases between them. Germline V gives CDR1 KGHSH, CDR2 LQKENI. This chain's CDR3 is CASSPILISSGNTIYF. CDR3 coding DNA: TGTGCCAGCTCACCGATACTGATCTCCTCTGGAAACACCATATATTTT. Looking up the rest from reference TRBV18 and TRBJ1-3 gives the full variable domain: NAGVMQNPRHLVRRRGQEARLRCSPMKGHSHVYWYRQLPEEGLKFMVYLQKENIIDESGMPKERFSAEFPKEGPSILRIQQVVRGDSAAYFCASSPILISSGNTIYFGEGSWLTVV.

This chain joins TRBV5-4 and TRBJ1-6; TRBD1 might be the D (6 bases). This CDR3 is built from 15 residues. The germline V and J ends were trimmed by 5 bases and 9 bases, with 18 bases remaining between them. CDR1 and CDR2 (germline): SGHNT, YYREEE (reference sequence). The DNA for the CDR3 is TGTGCCAGCAGTCCGACGCTAGGGGGAAGTTCACCCCTCCACTTT. Protein product: CASSPTLGGSSPLHF.

In its sample, this clone was seen once. The chain links TRBV28 to TRBJ1-5, with D tentatively TRBD1 (6 bases). The germline CDR1 and CDR2 sequences are MDHEN and SYDVKM. V lost 3 bases and J lost 5, with 14 bases in between. The CDR3 loop spans 15 amino acids. The CDR3 protein is CASSFGGGGHQPQHF. Written as DNA, the CDR3 is TGTGCCAGCAGTTTCGGGGGCGGGGGGCATCAGCCCCAGCATTTT.

The chain combines TRBV30 with TRBJ2-3; TRBD2 matches 10 bases. Germline trimming cut 0 bases from V and 11 bases from J; bases unmatched to any gene: 8. The CDR3 totals 14 residues. Germline V gives CDR1 GTSNPN, CDR2 SVGIG (reference sequence). The CDR3 coding sequence is TGTGCCTGGAGTGTACGAGCGGGGGGGATTGGGCAGTATTTT. Residues: CAWSVRAGGIGQYF.

This sequence joins TRBV6-5 and TRBJ2-5; D remains unclear. The length of the CDR3 is 13 residues. Between the trimmed V and J ends, which lost 6 bases and 0 bases, there was a span of 8 bases. The germline gives CDR1 MNHEY, CDR2 SVGAGI. CDR3 sequence reads: CASSPSYQETQYF. In nucleotides, the CDR3 is TGTGCCAGCAGCCCCTCCTACCAAGAGACCCAGTACTTC.